This TCR beta chain stems from a study of blood T cell repertoires in COVID-19. The authors' processing: Estimates of nucleated cell counts were drawn from the amplification of reference gene primers. Assay: immunoSEQ multiplex PCR; the TCRdb copy retains only in-frame clones and omits some. V and J calls and clone size are given by that table; D and trimming were obtained from the DNA. This table holds some 200,000 clones, around 80% found once. Germline CDR1 MNHEY, CDR2 SVGAGI. V lost 6 bases and J 2 bases, leaving 16 bases between the germline ends. This CDR3 comprises 15 residues. Sequenced sample: peripheral blood. The chain uses TRBV6-5 and TRBJ1-2; TRBD1 might be the D (6 bases). This receptor was identified in a woman aged 40 to 55 who had recovered from COVID-19. CDR3 coding DNA: TGTGCCAGCAGCCGCAACCTGGACAGCAACTATGGCTACACCTTC. This sequence encodes CASSRNLDSNYGYTF.